The entry below describes one TCR beta chain. Its target is unknown. This sample is part of a study of T cell responses to AZD1222 COVID-19 vaccine. Study-wide findings and caveats: Reports say nearly half of spike-specific TCRs go after unmutated variant regions. Only after the peak T cell response were repertoires sampled.

Trimming left V 0 bases short and J 7 bases short, with 13 bases between. The CDR3 is 15 residues long. Germline CDR1 MGHRA, CDR2 YSYEKL. Here immunoSEQ multiplex PCR was the method, and the copy in TCRdb shows in-frame clones only, minus some. The table has tens of thousands of clones, roughly 90% seen once. The starting material was peripheral blood, obtained 28 days after the second AZD1222 dose. The J gene is TRBJ1-5, the V gene TRBV4-1; D perhaps matches TRBD1 (6 bases). The sequence came from an adult who received the AZD1222 COVID-19 vaccine. CDR3 nucleotides: TGCGCCAGCAGCCAAGAGATCAGGGGACGACAGCCCCAGCATTTT. Its translation: CASSQEIRGRQPQHF.